This T cell receptor beta chain was retrieved from a study of T cells in Graves' hyperthyroidism and ophthalmopathy. Study findings and constraints: Most thyroid clonotypes with frequency above 0.001 were detected in blood. Ophthalmopathy and stable hyperthyroidism were separated by a 13 V-J model.

Authors of the study amplified TCR beta CDR3 regions from RNA transcripts. The HTBI set primed first-round TCR CDR3 RT-PCR. TCRdb fed the multiplex PCR reads into MiXCR, producing one record per CDR3 protein. The sample includes 750,000 to 950,000 distinct CDR3 sequences, approximately 40% of them seen just once. This clonotype was counted many times. The antigen is not known. Those with hyperthyroidism were 18 to 65 years old, newly diagnosed, and ill for under 2 months. Diagnostic assessment was based on clinical symptoms, serum thyroxine and TRAb, thyroid ultrasound and orbital computed tomography. CDR3 length equals 14 residues. V dropped 2 bases and J dropped 4 bases, with 11 bases sitting between them. From germline, CDR1 is MNHEY and CDR2 SVGAGI.

V usage is TRBV6-5 and J usage is TRBJ1-2; perhaps TRBD1 as D (5 bases). Material for sequencing was blood. This sequence originates from a man between 18 and 29 years old with Graves' hyperthyroidism. CDR3 loop: CASSYGQGSYGYTF. The CDR3 DNA reads TGTGCCAGCAGTTACGGTCAGGGTAGCTATGGCTACACCTTC.